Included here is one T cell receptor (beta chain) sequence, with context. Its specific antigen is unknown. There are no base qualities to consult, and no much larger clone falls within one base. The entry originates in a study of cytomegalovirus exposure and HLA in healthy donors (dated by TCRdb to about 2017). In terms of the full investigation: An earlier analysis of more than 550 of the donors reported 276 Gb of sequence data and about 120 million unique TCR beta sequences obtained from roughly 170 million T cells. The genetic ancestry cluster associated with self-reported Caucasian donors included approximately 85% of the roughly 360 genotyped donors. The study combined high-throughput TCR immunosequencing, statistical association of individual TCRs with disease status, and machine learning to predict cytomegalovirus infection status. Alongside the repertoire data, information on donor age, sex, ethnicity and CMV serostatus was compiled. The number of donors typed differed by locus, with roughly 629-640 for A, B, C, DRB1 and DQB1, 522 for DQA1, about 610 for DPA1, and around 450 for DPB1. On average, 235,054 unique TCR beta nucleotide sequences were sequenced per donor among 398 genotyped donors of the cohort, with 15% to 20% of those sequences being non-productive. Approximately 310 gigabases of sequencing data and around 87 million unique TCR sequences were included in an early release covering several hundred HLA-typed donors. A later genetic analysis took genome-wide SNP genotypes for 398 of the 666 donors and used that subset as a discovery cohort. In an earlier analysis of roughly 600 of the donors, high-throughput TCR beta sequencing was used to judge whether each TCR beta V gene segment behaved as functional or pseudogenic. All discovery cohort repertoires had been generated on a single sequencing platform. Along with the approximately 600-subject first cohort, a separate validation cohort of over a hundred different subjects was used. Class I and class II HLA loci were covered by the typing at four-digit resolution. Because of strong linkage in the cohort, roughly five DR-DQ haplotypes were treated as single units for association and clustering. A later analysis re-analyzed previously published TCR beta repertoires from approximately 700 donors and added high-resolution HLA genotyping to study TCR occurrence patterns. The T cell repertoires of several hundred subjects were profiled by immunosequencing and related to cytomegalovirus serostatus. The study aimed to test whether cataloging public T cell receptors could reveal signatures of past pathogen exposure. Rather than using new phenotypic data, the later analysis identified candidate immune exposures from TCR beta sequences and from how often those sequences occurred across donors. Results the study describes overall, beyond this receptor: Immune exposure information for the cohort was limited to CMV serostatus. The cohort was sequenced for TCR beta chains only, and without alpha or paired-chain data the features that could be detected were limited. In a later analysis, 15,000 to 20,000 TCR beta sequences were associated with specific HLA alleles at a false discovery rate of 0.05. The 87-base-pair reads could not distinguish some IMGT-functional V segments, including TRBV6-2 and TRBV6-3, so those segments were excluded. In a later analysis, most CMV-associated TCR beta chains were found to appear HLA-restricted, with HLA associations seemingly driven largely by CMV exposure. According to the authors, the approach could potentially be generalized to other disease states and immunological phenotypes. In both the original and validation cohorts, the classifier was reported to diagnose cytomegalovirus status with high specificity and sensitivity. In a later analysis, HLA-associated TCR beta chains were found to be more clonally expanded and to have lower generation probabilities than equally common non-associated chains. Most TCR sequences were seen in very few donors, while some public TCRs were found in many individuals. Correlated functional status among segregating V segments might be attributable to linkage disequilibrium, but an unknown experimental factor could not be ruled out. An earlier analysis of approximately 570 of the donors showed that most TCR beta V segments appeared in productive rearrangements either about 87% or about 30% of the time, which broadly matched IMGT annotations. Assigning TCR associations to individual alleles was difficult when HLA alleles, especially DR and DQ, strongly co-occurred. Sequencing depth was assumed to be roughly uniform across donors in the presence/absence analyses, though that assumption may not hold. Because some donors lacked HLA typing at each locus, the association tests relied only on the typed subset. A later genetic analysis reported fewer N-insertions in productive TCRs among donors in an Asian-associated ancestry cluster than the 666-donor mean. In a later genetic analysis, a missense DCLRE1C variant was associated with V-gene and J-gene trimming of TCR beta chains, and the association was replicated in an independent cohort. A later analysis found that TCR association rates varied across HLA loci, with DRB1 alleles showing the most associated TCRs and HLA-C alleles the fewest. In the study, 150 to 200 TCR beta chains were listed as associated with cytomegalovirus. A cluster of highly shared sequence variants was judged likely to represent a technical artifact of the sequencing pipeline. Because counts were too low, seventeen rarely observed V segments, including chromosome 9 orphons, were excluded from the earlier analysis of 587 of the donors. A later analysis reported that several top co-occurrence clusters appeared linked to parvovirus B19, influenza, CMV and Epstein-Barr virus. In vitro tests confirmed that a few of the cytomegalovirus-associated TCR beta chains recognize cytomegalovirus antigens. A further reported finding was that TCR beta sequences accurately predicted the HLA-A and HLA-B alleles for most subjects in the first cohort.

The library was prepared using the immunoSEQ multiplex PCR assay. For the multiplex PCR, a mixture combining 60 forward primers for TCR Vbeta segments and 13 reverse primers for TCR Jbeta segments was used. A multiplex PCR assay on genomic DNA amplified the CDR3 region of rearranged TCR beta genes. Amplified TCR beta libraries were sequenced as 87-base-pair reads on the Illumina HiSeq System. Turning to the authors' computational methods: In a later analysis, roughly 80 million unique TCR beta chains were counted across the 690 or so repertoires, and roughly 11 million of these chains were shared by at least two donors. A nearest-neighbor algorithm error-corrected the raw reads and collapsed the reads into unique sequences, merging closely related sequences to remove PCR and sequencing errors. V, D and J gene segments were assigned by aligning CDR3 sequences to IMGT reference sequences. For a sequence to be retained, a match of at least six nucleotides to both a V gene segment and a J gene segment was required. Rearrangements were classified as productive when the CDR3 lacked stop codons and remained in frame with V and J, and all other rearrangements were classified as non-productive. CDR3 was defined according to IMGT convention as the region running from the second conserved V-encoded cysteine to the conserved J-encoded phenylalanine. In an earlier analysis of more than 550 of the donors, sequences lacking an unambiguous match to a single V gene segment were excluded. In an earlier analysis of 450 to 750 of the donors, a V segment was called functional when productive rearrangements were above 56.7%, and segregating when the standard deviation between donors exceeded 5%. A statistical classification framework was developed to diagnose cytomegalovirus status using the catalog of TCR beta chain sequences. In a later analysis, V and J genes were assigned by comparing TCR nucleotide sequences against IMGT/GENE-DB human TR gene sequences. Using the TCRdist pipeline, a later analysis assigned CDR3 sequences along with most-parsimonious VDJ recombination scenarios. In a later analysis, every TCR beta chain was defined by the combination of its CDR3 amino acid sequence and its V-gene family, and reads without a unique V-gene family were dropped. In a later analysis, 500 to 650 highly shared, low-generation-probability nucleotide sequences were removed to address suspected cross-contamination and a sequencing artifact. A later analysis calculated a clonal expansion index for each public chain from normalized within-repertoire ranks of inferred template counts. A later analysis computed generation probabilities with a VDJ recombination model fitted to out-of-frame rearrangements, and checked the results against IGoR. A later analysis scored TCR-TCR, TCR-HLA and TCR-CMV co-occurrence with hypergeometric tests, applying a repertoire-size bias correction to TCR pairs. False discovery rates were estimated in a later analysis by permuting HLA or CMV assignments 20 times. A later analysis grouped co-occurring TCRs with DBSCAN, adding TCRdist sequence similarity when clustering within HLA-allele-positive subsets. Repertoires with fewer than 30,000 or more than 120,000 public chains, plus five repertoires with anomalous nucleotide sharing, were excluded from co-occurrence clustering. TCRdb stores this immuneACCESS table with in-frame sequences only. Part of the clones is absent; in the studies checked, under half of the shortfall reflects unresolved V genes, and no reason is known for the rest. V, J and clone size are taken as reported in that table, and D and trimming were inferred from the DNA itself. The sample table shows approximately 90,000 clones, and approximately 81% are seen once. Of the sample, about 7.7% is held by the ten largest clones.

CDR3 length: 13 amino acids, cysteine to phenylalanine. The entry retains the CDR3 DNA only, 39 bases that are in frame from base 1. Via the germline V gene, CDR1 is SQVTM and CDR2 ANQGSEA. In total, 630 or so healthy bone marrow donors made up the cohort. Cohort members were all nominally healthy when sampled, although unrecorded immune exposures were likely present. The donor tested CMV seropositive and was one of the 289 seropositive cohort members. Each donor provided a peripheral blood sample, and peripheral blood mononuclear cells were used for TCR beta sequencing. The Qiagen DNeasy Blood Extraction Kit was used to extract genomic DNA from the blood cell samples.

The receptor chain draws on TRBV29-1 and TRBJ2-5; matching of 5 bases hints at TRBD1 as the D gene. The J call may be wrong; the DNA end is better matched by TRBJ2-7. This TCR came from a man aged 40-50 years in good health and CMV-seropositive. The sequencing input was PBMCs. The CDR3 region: CSVVLDSTYEQYF. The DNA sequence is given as TGCAGCGTTGTCCTCGACAGCACCTACGAGCAGTACTTC.